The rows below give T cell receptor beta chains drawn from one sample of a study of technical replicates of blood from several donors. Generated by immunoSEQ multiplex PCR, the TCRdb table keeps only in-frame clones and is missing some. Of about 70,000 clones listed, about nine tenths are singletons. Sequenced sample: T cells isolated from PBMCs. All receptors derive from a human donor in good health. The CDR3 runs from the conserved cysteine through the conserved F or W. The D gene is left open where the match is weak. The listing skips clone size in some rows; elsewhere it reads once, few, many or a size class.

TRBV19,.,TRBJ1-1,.,TGTGCCAGTGGGTTTCGAGACATCATCCCGAACACTGAAGCTTTCTTT,CASGFRDIIPNTEAFF
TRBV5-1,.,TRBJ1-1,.,TGCGCCAGCAGCTGGACAGCAAGCAACACTGAAGCTTTCTTT,CASSWTASNTEAFF
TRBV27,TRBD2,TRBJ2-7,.,TGTGCCAGCAGCTACGGACTAGAAGGATATGGCTACGAGCAGTACTTC,CASSYGLEGYGYEQYF
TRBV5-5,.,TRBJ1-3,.,TGTGCCAGCAGCTTAGGGGGTGATGGAAACACCATATATTTT,CASSLGGDGNTIYF
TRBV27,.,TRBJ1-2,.,TGTGCCAGCAGTTTTACAGGACCATCCTATGGCTACACCTTC,CASSFTGPSYGYTF
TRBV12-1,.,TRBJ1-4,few,TGTGCCAGCAGCGTGGGGGGAAATGAAAAACTGTTTTTT,CASSVGGNEKLFF
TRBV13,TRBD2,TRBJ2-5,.,TGTGCCAGCAGCAAACAGACTAGCGGGAGTGTGAAGACCCAGTACTTC,CASSKQTSGSVKTQYF
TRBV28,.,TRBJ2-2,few,TGTGCCAGCACCAATTGGGAGGGGGGAACCGGGGAGCTGTTTTTT,CASTNWEGGTGELFF
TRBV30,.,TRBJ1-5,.,TGTGCCTGGAGTGCTGAGGATCAGCCCCAGCATTTT,CAWSAEDQPQHF
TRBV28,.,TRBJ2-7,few,TGTGCCAGCAGTTTGAAAGCTTTTATCGACGAGCAGTACTTC,CASSLKAFIDEQYF
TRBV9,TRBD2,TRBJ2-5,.,TGTGCCAGCAGCTTCCGGCCAGCGGGAGAAGAGACCCAGTACTTC,CASSFRPAGEETQYF
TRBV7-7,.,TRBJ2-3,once,TGTGCCAGCAGCAAGACAGAGATAGATACGCAGTATTTT,CASSKTEIDTQYF
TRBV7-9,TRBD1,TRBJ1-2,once,TGTGCCAGCAGCCAGCGGGACAGGACCTACTATGGCTACACCTTC,CASSQRDRTYYGYTF
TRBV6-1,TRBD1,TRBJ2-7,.,TGTGCCAGCCACCTGGATGGGACAGGCCCCTACGAGCAGTACTTC,CASHLDGTGPYEQYF
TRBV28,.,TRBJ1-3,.,TGTGCCAGCAGTTTCCCGGTTGGAAACACCATATATTTT,CASSFPVGNTIYF
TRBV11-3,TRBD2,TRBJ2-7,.,TGTGCCAGCAGCTTAGGGGGACTAGTAATCTACGAGCAGTACTTC,CASSLGGLVIYEQYF
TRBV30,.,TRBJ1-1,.,TGTGCCTGGAGAGTGGGGGCTATTGCTTTCTTT,CAWRVGAIAFF
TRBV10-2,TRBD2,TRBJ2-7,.,TGCGCCAGCAGTGAGTCCCTAGCGGGAGTCTACGAGCAGTACTTC,CASSESLAGVYEQYF
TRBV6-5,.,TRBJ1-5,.,TGTGCCAGCAGTTATACAGGGTCTAGCAATCAGCCCCAGCATTTT,CASSYTGSSNQPQHF
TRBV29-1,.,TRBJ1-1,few,TGCAGCGTTGAACAGGGTCTCAACACTGAAGCTTTCTTT,CSVEQGLNTEAFF
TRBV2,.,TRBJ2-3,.,TGTGCCAGCCTTTCCACAGATACGCAGTATTTT,CASLSTDTQYF
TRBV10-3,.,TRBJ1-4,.,TGTGCCATCGCGGACCGGGAGGGTCATGAAAAACTGTTTTTT,CAIADREGHEKLFF
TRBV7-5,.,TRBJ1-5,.,TGTGTCAGAAGCCTTACTTCAGAGACAGGGGAATATCAGCCCCAGCATTTT,CVRSLTSETGEYQPQHF
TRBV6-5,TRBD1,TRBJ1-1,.,TGTGCCAGCAGAGGGACAGCGAACACTGAAGCTTTCTTT,CASRGTANTEAFF
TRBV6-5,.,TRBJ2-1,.,TGTGCCAGCAGTTATAATTTCAATGAGCAGTTCTTC,CASSYNFNEQFF
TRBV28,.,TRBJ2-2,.,TGTGCCAGCAGTTTAAGGGGGGGCGTAACGTCCGGGGAGCTGTTTTTT,CASSLRGGVTSGELFF
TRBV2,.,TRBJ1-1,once,TGTGCCAGCAGTCATCCTAGGGCGGGGGGGGACACTGAAGCTTTCTTT,CASSHPRAGGDTEAFF
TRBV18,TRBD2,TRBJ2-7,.,TGTGCCAGCTCACCAGCGGGAGATAACTACGAGCAGTACTTC,CASSPAGDNYEQYF
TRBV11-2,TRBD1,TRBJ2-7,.,TGTGCCAGCAGCTTCTCCGGGACAGGACACTACGAGCAGTACTTC,CASSFSGTGHYEQYF